Shown below are 25 T cell receptor beta chains from a single sample sequenced in a study of T cell responses to AZD1222 COVID-19 vaccine. Measured with immunoSEQ multiplex PCR; TCRdb has only the in-frame clones, and not every one. The table lists roughly 140,000 clones, about 86% of them singletons. Here the sequenced sample was peripheral blood, taken on day 0 of AZD1222 vaccination. Source of these receptors: an adult in good health.

The genes are TRBV19 and TRBJ2-1; D might be TRBD1 (5 bases). The CDR3 extends over 15 amino acids. Per the germline V gene, CDR1 is LNHDA and CDR2 is SQIVND (reference sequence). V dropped 4 bases and J dropped 1 base, with 11 bases sitting between them. CDR3 protein: CASSTGDSSYNEQFF. The CDR3 DNA sequence: TGTGCCAGTAGTACCGGTGACAGTTCCTACAATGAGCAGTTCTTC.

The rearrangement uses TRBV6-5 and TRBJ1-2; tentative D call: TRBD1 (6 bases). V lost 6 bases and J 2 bases, leaving 10 bases between the germline ends. Per germline, CDR1 MNHEY and CDR2 SVGAGI. This CDR3 region has 13 residues. The CDR3 DNA reads as TGTGCCAGCAGCCAGACAGGCAACTATGGCTACACCTTC. Its translation: CASSQTGNYGYTF.

The V call is TRBV18, the J call TRBJ1-2; perhaps TRBD1 as D (5 bases). The V gene's germline CDR1 is KGHSH and CDR2 LQKENI. Trimming removed 6 bases from V and 3 bases from J, with 17 bases in between. The CDR3 covers 15 residues. As DNA, the CDR3 is TGTGCCAGCTCCGACAGCCGGGGCAGCGACTATGGCTACACCTTC. Translation: CASSDSRGSDYGYTF.

The chain combines TRBV2 with TRBJ2-3; unclear D gene. Germline assignment: CDR1 SNHLY and CDR2 FYNNEI. This CDR3 is built from 14 residues. The germline V and J ends were trimmed by 7 bases and 4 bases, with 15 bases remaining between them. The CDR3 spells CASIELGISDTQYF. DNA for the CDR3: TGTGCCAGCATTGAGCTAGGGATATCAGATACGCAGTATTTT.

The genes are TRBV7-2 and TRBJ1-1; no definite D call. Per the germline V gene, CDR1 is SGHTA and CDR2 is FQGNSA. The CDR3 sequence is 13 residues long. The V and J ends lost 5 bases and 3 bases respectively, with 10 bases between them. For the CDR3, the DNA is TGTGCCAGCAGCGCCGGGTTTGACACTGAAGCTTTCTTT. Protein sequence: CASSAGFDTEAFF.

The J gene is TRBJ2-7, the V gene TRBV5-1; a possible D gene is TRBD1 (6 bases). V was trimmed by 5 bases and J by 2 bases, leaving 14 bases between them. From germline, CDR1 is SGHRS and CDR2 YFSETQ. This CDR3 has 14 residues. This chain's CDR3 is CASSWGQLTYEQYF. CDR3 DNA sequence: TGCGCCAGCAGTTGGGGACAACTTACCTACGAGCAGTACTTC.

The chain links TRBV9 to TRBJ1-1, with unresolved D. The V gene lost 0 bases and the J gene lost 8 bases, with 8 bases spanning the gap. Looked up from germline, CDR1 is SGDLS and CDR2 is YYNGEE. The CDR3 covers 12 residues. Here the CDR3 reads CASSVEGSEAFF. The CDR3 DNA sequence: TGTGCCAGCAGCGTAGAGGGCAGCGAAGCTTTCTTT.

This rearrangement joins TRBV6-4 to TRBJ1-1; possible D gene TRBD1, 5 bases. This CDR3 has 14 residues. V shed 9 bases and J shed 5 bases, with 19 bases lying between them. From germline, CDR1 is MRHNA and CDR2 SNTAGT. The DNA for the CDR3 is TGTGCCAGTGAACTCCGGGGGGGGAGAACTGAAGCTTTCTTT. It translates to CASELRGGRTEAFF.

This clone turned up a few times. The J gene is TRBJ2-5, the V gene TRBV6-5; 8 nucleotides line up with TRBD1. Germline loops: CDR1 MNHEY, CDR2 SVGAGI. Germline trimming cut 7 bases from V and 2 bases from J; bases unmatched to any gene: 9. The CDR3 is 15 residues long. The CDR3 spells CASTRTGSIQETQYF. The CDR3 DNA reads as TGTGCCAGCACCCGGACAGGGTCTATACAAGAGACCCAGTACTTC.

The CDR3 spells CASSIGGQVGGYTF. CDR3 DNA sequence: TGTGCCAGTAGTATCGGTGGACAGGTCGGTGGCTACACCTTC. This chain joins TRBV19 and TRBJ1-2; 7 positions agree with TRBD1. CDR1 is LNHDA and CDR2 is SQIVND in the germline V gene (reference sequence). CDR3 length equals 14 residues. V dropped 3 bases and J dropped 7; count of bases not matched to a gene: 8.

The gene calls are TRBV29-1 and TRBJ1-3; 10 nucleotides line up with TRBD1. With V trimmed by 6 bases and J by 4 bases, 9 bases remained unmatched. Germline V gene sequence: CDR1 SQVTM, CDR2 ANQGSEA. The CDR3 spans 15 residues. The CDR3 region has the DNA TGCAGCGTCGCCAGGACAGGGGGTGCCGGAAACACCATATATTTT. Protein sequence: CSVARTGGAGNTIYF.

The genes are TRBV10-3 and TRBJ2-2; the D gene is possibly TRBD2 (5 bases). Trimming removed 8 bases at V and 4 bases at J, with 11 bases between. Germline V gene sequence: CDR1 ENHRY, CDR2 SYGVKD. This CDR3 comprises 13 residues. The CDR3 bases are TGTGCCATCCCCGGGGATCCCACCGGGGAGCTGTTTTTT. Amino acid sequence: CAIPGDPTGELFF.

The chain uses TRBV4-2 and TRBJ2-2; TRBD2 agrees at 15 bases. Germline loops: CDR1 LGHNA, CDR2 YNFKEQ. This CDR3 spans 20 amino acids. Germline trimming cut 3 bases from V and 1 base from J; bases unmatched to any gene: 9. CDR3 region: CASSQIPGLAGGRNTGELFF. In nucleotides, the CDR3 is TGTGCCAGCAGCCAGATACCGGGACTAGCGGGAGGCCGGAACACCGGGGAGCTGTTTTTT.

The V and J genes are TRBV6-2 or TRBV6-3 and TRBJ2-7; D unclear. Germline lookup yields CDR1 MNHEY and CDR2 SVGEGT. Deletions cut 2 bases from V and 4 bases from J, with 6 bases between. The CDR3 runs 12 residues. CDR3 sequence (DNA): TGTGCCAGCAGTTACGAGTATTACGAGCAGTACTTC. Translated, it gives CASSYEYYEQYF.

The chain has TRBV27 and TRBJ1-2; D is ambiguous. Germline V gene sequence: CDR1 MNHEY, CDR2 SMNVEV (reference sequence). V lost 2 bases and J 7 bases, leaving 17 bases between the germline ends. CDR3 length: 15 amino acids. CDR3 sequence reads: CASSLMSGGGFGYTF. The CDR3 DNA is TGTGCCAGCAGTTTAATGAGTGGTGGTGGGTTTGGCTACACCTTC.

This chain connects TRBV7-7 to TRBJ2-2; D may match TRBD1 or TRBD2 (6 bases each). Germline V gene data show CDR1 as SSHAT and CDR2 as FNYEAQ (reference sequence). The CDR3 totals 16 residues. Trimming shortened V by 5 bases and J by 4 bases, and 17 bases separated the two germline ends. CDR3 region: CASSPIGGPGTGELFF. For the CDR3, the DNA is TGTGCCAGCAGCCCTATAGGGGGGCCTGGCACCGGGGAGCTGTTTTTT.

This chain joins TRBV28 and TRBJ1-5; TRBD1 matches at 7 bases. This CDR3 has 15 amino acids. V shed 2 bases, J shed 3 bases, and the junction held 4 bases outside the gene matches. Germline CDR1 and CDR2: MDHEN and SYDVKM. As DNA, the CDR3 is TGTGCCAGCAGTTTACTTGACAGGGACAATCAGCCCCAGCATTTT. This encodes CASSLLDRDNQPQHF.

The chain has TRBV6-5 and TRBJ1-1, with a tentative D call TRBD1 (5 bases). The CDR3 has 13 amino acids. Looked up from germline, CDR1 is MNHEY and CDR2 is SVGAGI. Between the trimmed V and J ends, which lost 6 bases and 1 base, there was a span of 9 bases. CDR3 coding DNA: TGTGCCAGCAGCATCACAGGGAACACTGAAGCTTTCTTT. Residues: CASSITGNTEAFF.

This chain links TRBV4-3 with TRBJ2-7; D tentatively fits TRBD1 or TRBD2 (5 bases each). The V end was cut by 4 bases, the J end by 0 bases, with 10 bases between. CDR1 and CDR2 (germline): LGHNA, YSLEER. This CDR3 comprises 14 residues. Written as DNA, the CDR3 is TGCGCCAGCAGCCCACGGGGCCTCTCCTACGAGCAGTACTTC. Protein sequence: CASSPRGLSYEQYF.

The chain recombines TRBV7-2 with TRBJ2-7; no reliable D call. This CDR3 has 15 amino acids. The V and J ends lost 3 bases and 1 base respectively, with 13 bases between them. Germline CDR1 is SGHTA and CDR2 is FQGNSA. The DNA for the CDR3 is TGTGCCAGCAGCTTTCGTGTCTCTATATCCTACGAGCAGTACTTC. Protein sequence: CASSFRVSISYEQYF.

The chain joins TRBV9 to TRBJ2-1, with D tentatively TRBD2 (6 bases). This CDR3 is built from 14 residues. Germline V gene sequence: CDR1 SGDLS, CDR2 YYNGEE. Trimming removed 3 bases from V and 9 bases from J, with 16 bases in between. DNA of the CDR3: TGTGCCAGCAGCGGGGGGGAGGCTATTAGTGAGCAGTTCTTC. This sequence encodes CASSGGEAISEQFF.

V usage is TRBV7-9 and J usage is TRBJ1-3; D not certain. This CDR3 is 16 amino acids long. The germline V gene encodes CDR1 SEHNR and CDR2 FQNEAQ (reference sequence). Trimming stripped 3 bases from V and 0 bases from J, with 12 bases between. The CDR3 loop is CASSFGSPPSGNTIYF. CDR3 DNA: TGTGCCAGCAGCTTTGGCAGTCCTCCCTCTGGAAACACCATATATTTT.

This rearrangement joins TRBV7-9 to TRBJ1-2; D is unresolved. Germline V gene data show CDR1 as SEHNR and CDR2 as FQNEAQ (reference sequence). This CDR3 has 13 residues. V was cut by 3 bases and J by 6 bases, with 11 bases left in between. As DNA, the CDR3 is TGTGCCAGCAGCTTGGAGGCCTCGGATGGCTACACCTTC. Protein sequence: CASSLEASDGYTF.

This clone was seen a single time. V usage is TRBV20-1 and J usage is TRBJ2-5; no definite D call. Looked up from germline, CDR1 is DFQATT and CDR2 is SNEGSKA (reference sequence). Trimming stripped 6 bases from V and 2 bases from J, with 7 bases between. The CDR3 runs to 11 residues. The DNA of the CDR3 is TGCAGTGCAAGGATTCAAGAGACCCAGTACTTC. This sequence encodes CSARIQETQYF.

This chain links TRBV6-5 with TRBJ2-7; 9 nucleotides agree with TRBD2. The CDR3 is made up of 14 amino acids. Trimming removed 5 bases from V and 6 bases from J; junction bases left unmatched: 8. Per the germline V gene, CDR1 is MNHEY and CDR2 is SVGAGI. Here the CDR3 reads CASSNLAGGSEQYF. The CDR3 DNA follows: TGTGCCAGCAGTAATCTTGCGGGAGGGTCCGAGCAGTACTTC.